The clone carrying this T cell receptor beta chain was observed many times. What it binds is not known. This specimen comes from a study of early T cells in non-severe SARS-CoV-2 infection. In the study overall: The study sequenced bulk RNA from unsorted whole blood, with chains unpaired.

The CDR3 loop spans 12 amino acids. Trimming pared 2 bases from V and 5 bases from J, leaving 4 bases between. The study, taken as a whole, reports: VDJdb matches were skewed toward anti-spike CD8 T cell responses.

TCRdb ran MiXCR on the 5' RACE reads and lists one entry per CDR3 protein. The sample carries 30,000 to 40,000 distinct CDR3 sequences, around 5% recorded once. The clonotype comes from an adult who was a healthcare worker with PCR-confirmed SARS-CoV-2 infection or an uninfected control (not recorded which). V gene TRBV12-3 or TRBV12-4 combines with J gene TRBJ1-5; D is undetermined. Sample: whole blood. CDR3 DNA sequence: TGTGCCAGCAGTTTAAATTATCAGCCCCAGCATTTT. Amino acids: CASSLNYQPQHF.